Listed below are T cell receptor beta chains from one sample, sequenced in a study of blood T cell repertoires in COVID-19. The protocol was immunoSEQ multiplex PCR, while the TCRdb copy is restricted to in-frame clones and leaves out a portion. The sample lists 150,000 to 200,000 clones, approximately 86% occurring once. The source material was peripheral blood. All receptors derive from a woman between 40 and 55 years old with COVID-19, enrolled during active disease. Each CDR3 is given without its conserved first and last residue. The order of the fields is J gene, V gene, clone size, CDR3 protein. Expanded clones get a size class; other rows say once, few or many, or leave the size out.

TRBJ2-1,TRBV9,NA,ASSLLQGRIGNEQF
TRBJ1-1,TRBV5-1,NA,ASSLDRGRQAF
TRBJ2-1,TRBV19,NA,ASSTLARGRDYNEQF
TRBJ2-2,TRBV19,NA,ASVSFPANTGELF
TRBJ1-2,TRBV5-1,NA,ASSSETLNYGYT
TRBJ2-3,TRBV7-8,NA,ASSLSPGTDTQY
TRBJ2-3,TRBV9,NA,ASSVGLAGNTDTQY
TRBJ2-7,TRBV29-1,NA,SVGGISYEQY
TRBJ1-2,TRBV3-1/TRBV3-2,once,ASSQGGLHLYGYT
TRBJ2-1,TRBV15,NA,ATSSTAGTYNEQF
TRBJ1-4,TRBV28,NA,ASSSPGQGVGNEKLF
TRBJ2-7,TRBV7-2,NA,ASSSPPGHKVYEQY
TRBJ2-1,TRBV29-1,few,SVDLAGVGNEQF